Each of the 17 T cell receptor beta chains below was sequenced from the same sample in a study of blood T cells in healthy people across ages (dated by TCRdb to about 2015). Receptors were amplified or captured by 5' RACE. TCRdb names Illumina HiSeq 2500 as the instrument used. A second PCR of roughly 6 to 11 cycles was run with a J-beta primer mix and a sample-barcoded 5' primer. TCRdb reran the public reads through fastp at Q25 and MiXCR, keeping productive beta chains. Every distinct CDR3 protein forms one entry, paired with its most common genes and DNA. A total of roughly 640,000 distinct CDR3 sequences appear in this sample, about 30% of them only once. Approximately 14% of the sample comes from the top ten. The sequenced sample was blood. The receptor set was obtained from a woman aged 80 or over in good health.

This clonotype has at least ten counts. The chain links TRBV4-2 to TRBJ2-7, with 8 nucleotides matching TRBD1. Germline loops: CDR1 LGHNA, CDR2 YNFKEQ. The V segment lost 0 bases and the J segment 7 bases; nucleotides outside the gene matches: 8. The CDR3 spans 15 residues. CDR3 loop: CASSQDLGTGSEQYF. The DNA for the CDR3 is TGTGCCAGCAGCCAAGATCTGGGGACAGGCTCGGAGCAGTACTTC.

The chain employs TRBV29-1 and TRBJ2-4, with 10 bases aligning to TRBD2. The end of the DNA fits TRBJ2-7 better, so the J call may be wrong. CDR1 SQVTM and CDR2 ANQGSEA come from the germline V gene. This CDR3 contains 13 residues. The CDR3 is CSARTSGLYEQYF. DNA for the CDR3: TGCAGCGCAAGGACTAGCGGACTCTACGAGCAGTACTTC.

This clonotype was seen at least ten times. The CDR3 sequence: CSASPVYHEAFF. The CDR3 coding sequence is TGCAGTGCTAGCCCCGTCTACCATGAAGCTTTCTTT. The V and J genes are TRBV20-1 and TRBJ1-1; D remains ambiguous. The CDR3 sequence is 12 residues long. Germline-derived CDR1 and CDR2 are DFQATT and SNEGSKA (reference sequence). The ends were cut back, 3 bases at V and 7 bases at J, with 12 bases in the middle.

The CDR3 here is CASSAIARGGSYEQYF. DNA of the CDR3: TGTGCCAGCAGCGCCATAGCCCGGGGAGGGTCCTACGAGCAGTACTTC. This chain uses TRBV7-9 with TRBJ2-7, with TRBD2 matching 7 bases. CDR1 and CDR2 from the germline V gene are SEHNR and FQNEAQ (reference sequence). Trimming at V came to 5 bases and at J to 1 base, leaving 11 bases not matched to a gene. The CDR3 is 16 amino acids.

This clonotype came up many times. DNA for the CDR3: TGCAGTGCTAGAGATTGGTCACAGGAGATTCAAGAGACCCAGTACTTC. It yields the protein CSARDWSQEIQETQYF. The V gene is TRBV20-1, the J gene TRBJ2-5; D is perhaps TRBD1 (5 bases). Germline V CDR1 and CDR2: DFQATT, SNEGSKA (reference sequence). The germline V and J ends were trimmed by 0 bases and 2 bases, with 16 bases remaining between them. The CDR3 has 16 residues.

The V call is TRBV28, the J call TRBJ1-2; D call uncertain. The germline gives CDR1 MDHEN, CDR2 SYDVKM. This CDR3 has 13 amino acids. Between the trimmed V and J ends, which lost 5 bases and 2 bases, there was a span of 9 bases. In nucleotides, the CDR3 is TGTGCCAGCAGTCCCGGTAACAACTATGGCTACACCTTC. Translating gives CASSPGNNYGYTF.

Many counts were recorded for this clonotype. One end of the junction fails to match germline, which may point to a read error. The chain employs TRBV3-1 and TRBJ2-5; D is undetermined. CDR3 size: 12 residues. In germline, CDR1 is LGHDT, CDR2 YNNKEL (reference sequence). The CDR3 DNA reads as TGCGCCAGCAGCCAAGGACAAGAGACCCAGTACTTC. Amino acids: CASSQGQETQYF.

The chain recombines TRBV30 with TRBJ1-5; no clear D. The germline V gene encodes CDR1 GTSNPN and CDR2 SVGIG (reference sequence). Deletions cut 1 base from V and 0 bases from J, with 7 bases between. This CDR3 has 14 residues. CDR3 loop: CAWSADHSNQPQHF. The CDR3 DNA reads TGTGCCTGGAGTGCTGACCATAGCAATCAGCCCCAGCATTTT.

V usage is TRBV20-1 and J usage is TRBJ2-7, with no clear D. Germline-derived CDR1 and CDR2 are DFQATT and SNEGSKA (reference sequence). V was clipped by 2 bases and J by 4 bases, with 12 bases between them. This CDR3 spans 13 amino acids. As DNA, the CDR3 is TGCAGTGCTAGATGGGGATCCTCTTACGAGCAGTACTTC. Its translation: CSARWGSSYEQYF.

This clonotype was picked up many times. The chain has TRBV5-1 and TRBJ2-1; no reliable D call. Germline values: CDR1 SGHRS, CDR2 YFSETQ. The CDR3 extends over 14 amino acids. Trimming removed 0 bases from V and 6 bases from J, with 10 bases in between. DNA for the CDR3: TGCGCCAGCAGCTTGGGGTCCCAGCCCAATGAGCAGTTCTTC. This sequence encodes CASSLGSQPNEQFF.

J is TRBJ1-1 and V is TRBV5-1; D is unresolved. Germline V lookup: CDR1 SGHRS, CDR2 YFSETQ. Trimming pared 6 bases from V and 1 base from J, leaving 13 bases between. The CDR3 has 14 residues. In DNA, the CDR3 is TGCGCCAGCATCCCACAGCCCGGGAACACTGAAGCTTTCTTT. It specifies CASIPQPGNTEAFF.

This clonotype has only a few counts. This chain links TRBV4-2 with TRBJ1-1; 9 bases match TRBD1. The CDR3 is 15 amino acids. With 0 bases clipped from V and 6 bases from J, the junction kept 5 bases outside the gene matches. Germline V gives CDR1 LGHNA, CDR2 YNFKEQ. DNA of the CDR3: TGTGCCAGCAGCCAAGAGGGACAGGGTGGTCCTGAAGCTTTCTTT. It is translated as CASSQEGQGGPEAFF.

CDR3 sequence reads: CASSTGHIGNQPQHF. CDR3 DNA: TGTGCCAGCAGTACTGGACACATTGGCAATCAGCCCCAGCATTTT. This rearrangement joins TRBV6-6 to TRBJ1-5, with D possibly TRBD1 on 5 matching bases. The CDR3 extends over 15 amino acids. Germline CDR1 reads MNHNY; CDR2 reads SVGAGI (reference sequence). V was pared by 5 bases and J by 2 bases, with 13 bases between.

This clonotype turned up a few times. A read error may be the cause here, since a much bigger clone is one base away. The chain combines TRBV5-1 with TRBJ1-1; the D gene is possibly TRBD1 (5 bases). Germline CDR1 and CDR2: SGHRS and YFSETQ. V was clipped by 3 bases and J by 3 bases, with 12 bases between them. The CDR3 totals 14 residues. CDR3 in DNA: TGCGCCAGCAGCTGGGACGGGCGGGACACTGAAGCTTTCTTT. Encoded protein: CASSWDGRDTEAFF.

Concerning this clonotype: This clone may be a read error of a much larger clone one base away. The rearrangement uses TRBV7-2 and TRBJ2-4, with D perhaps assigned TRBD1 or TRBD2 (5 bases each). Germline V gene lookup returns CDR1 SGHTA and CDR2 FQGNSA. The V gene lost 5 bases and the J gene lost 13 bases, with 24 bases spanning the gap. The CDR3 consists of 15 residues. The CDR3 DNA is TGTGCCAGCAGCGACTCCGGGGCCAGCTACAATGAGCAGTACTTC. This gives the protein CASSDSGASYNEQYF.

This clonotype has a count of ten or more. The V call is TRBV7-2, the J call TRBJ1-1, with D possibly being TRBD1 (5 bases). This CDR3 contains 13 residues. From germline, CDR1 is SGHTA and CDR2 FQGNSA. V lost 1 base to trimming and J lost 5 bases, with 8 bases between them. Here the CDR3 DNA reads TGTGCCAGCAGCTTAGAGGGACGGACTGAAGCTTTCTTT. Translation gives CASSLEGRTEAFF.

This clonotype was detected ten times or more. The chain couples TRBV30 to TRBJ2-4; D is unresolved. The CDR3 sequence is 12 residues long. Trimming took off 1 base at V and 0 bases at J, with 1 base between the two ends. Germline CDR1 and CDR2: GTSNPN and SVGIG (reference sequence). CDR3 coding DNA: TGTGCCTGGAGTGCAGCCAAAAACATTCAGTACTTC. It yields the protein CAWSAAKNIQYF.